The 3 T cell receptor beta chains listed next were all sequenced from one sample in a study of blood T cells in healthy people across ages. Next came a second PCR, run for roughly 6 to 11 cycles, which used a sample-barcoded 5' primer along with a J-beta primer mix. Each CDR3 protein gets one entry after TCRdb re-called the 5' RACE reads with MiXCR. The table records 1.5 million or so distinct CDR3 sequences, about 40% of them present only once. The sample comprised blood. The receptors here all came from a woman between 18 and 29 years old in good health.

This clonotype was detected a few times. The chain's CDR3 is CAISEASSGGAKNIQYF. Written as DNA, the CDR3 is TGTGCCATCAGTGAGGCTTCTAGCGGGGGAGCCAAAAACATTCAGTACTTC. This chain links TRBV10-3 with TRBJ2-4; 10 positions agree with TRBD2. Unmatched junction bases numbered 4, after V lost 2 bases and J lost 0 bases. The germline CDR1 and CDR2 sequences are ENHRY and SYGVKD. The CDR3 is made up of 17 amino acids.

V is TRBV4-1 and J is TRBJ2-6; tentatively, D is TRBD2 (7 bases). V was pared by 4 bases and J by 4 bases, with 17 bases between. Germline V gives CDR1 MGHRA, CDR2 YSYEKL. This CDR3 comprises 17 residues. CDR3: CASSPFGGAQGANVLTF. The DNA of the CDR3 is TGCGCCAGCAGCCCCTTTGGGGGGGCGCAGGGGGCCAACGTCCTGACTTTC.

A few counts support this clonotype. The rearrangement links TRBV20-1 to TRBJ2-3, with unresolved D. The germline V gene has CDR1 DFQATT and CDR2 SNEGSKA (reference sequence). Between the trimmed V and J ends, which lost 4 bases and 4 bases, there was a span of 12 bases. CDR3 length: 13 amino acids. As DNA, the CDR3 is TGCAGTGCTAATCTGGTCCTGGCAGATACGCAGTATTTT. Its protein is CSANLVLADTQYF.